The entry that follows covers one T cell receptor beta chain sequence. Its target is not known. This sample is drawn from a study of OX40 agonist ivuxolimab in advanced cancers. Study-wide background: A male proportion of about 86% was recorded, with mean age 60 years and range about 20 to 90. Findings and caveats of the study: The antigen specificity of the peripheral T cells (those that were expanded) was not determined. Low normalized T-cell clonal expansion was additionally recorded for some nonresponders.

CDR1 is SGHAT and CDR2 is FQNNGV in the germline V gene. The V and J ends lost 7 bases and 7 bases respectively, with 19 bases between them. There are 14 residues in the CDR3. Using immunoSEQ multiplex PCR, the repertoire was profiled, and TCRdb retains in-frame clones only, with some absent. The top ten hold 0.5% to 0.8% of the sample, which has around 74,000 clones, 65% to 90% seen once. The source of this sequence is an adult with an advanced solid tumor such as melanoma, head and neck, liver or kidney cancer. The V and J genes are TRBV11-2 and TRBJ2-5; D perhaps matches TRBD2 (7 bases). The material sequenced was CD4+ or CD8+ T cells sorted from blood, taken in a trial of the OX40 agonist ivuxolimab. The CDR3 loop reads CASTGGGAVGTQYF. Here the CDR3 DNA reads TGTGCCAGCACCGGTGGGGGGGCGGTTGGGACCCAGTACTTC.